The present TCR beta chain was sequenced within a study of regulatory and conventional T cells in RAG deficiency. V gave up 2 bases and J gave up 2 bases; unmatched junction bases: 6. Germline V gene data show CDR1 as SGHAT and CDR2 as FQNNGV. The CDR3 runs to 16 residues. Conventional CD4+ T cells were sorted from blood as CD25-low CD127-high cells. Profiled with immunoSEQ multiplex PCR; TCRdb holds only in-frame clones, not every one. Of around 30,000 clones in the sample, more than 90% are singletons; the top ten hold about 0.17%. These sequences were also reported in another study, on regulatory T cells. That source reports: Primers: 52 TRBV forward and 13 TRBJ reverse.

The source material was CD25- CD4+ T cells sorted from blood. The chain links TRBV11-2 to TRBJ2-1; 7 bases are shared with TRBD1. The receptor was isolated from a human donor in good health. The CDR3 DNA follows: TGTGCCAGCAGCTTACGGGGACAGAACCCCTACAATGAGCAGTTCTTC. Protein: CASSLRGQNPYNEQFF.